A selection of T cell receptor beta chains follows, all from one sample in a study of CD8+CD57+ T cells in acquired aplastic anemia. TCRdb re-called the reads with MiXCR, one entry per CDR3 protein. This sample has about 180,000 distinct CDR3 sequences, with 46% found just once. Sequenced material: sorted CD4+, CD8+, or CD8+CD57+ T cells (not recorded which) from PBMCs. Every receptor here comes from a human donor in good health. Each CDR3 is given with its conserved first and last residue. D genes are given only for firm matches. Where a row states a size, it is once, few, many or the class of an expanded clone; other rows omit it.

-	TRBV30	TRBJ2-1	TRBD1	TGTGCCTGGAATCGTGGGACAGGGGGCAATGAGCAGTTCTTC	CAWNRGTGGNEQFF
-	TRBV29-1	TRBJ1-1	-	TGCAGCGTTGTTGCTTCTTGGGCAGGGAGGGACACTAAAGCTTTCTTT	CSVVASWAGRDTKAFF
-	TRBV2	TRBJ1-5	-	TGTGCCAGCAATGAGGGGAATCAGCCCCAGCATTTT	CASNEGNQPQHF
-	TRBV19	TRBJ2-1	TRBD1	TGTGCCAGTAGTCTCCCAATCGGACAGGGGAATGAGCAGTTCTTC	CASSLPIGQGNEQFF
-	TRBV7-9	TRBJ1-4	-	TGTGCCAGCAGCTTAATGGGAAAACTGTTTTTT	CASSLMGKLFF
-	TRBV20-1	TRBJ1-2	-	TGCAGTGCTAGTGCGGGGGGCGGTGGCTACACCTTC	CSASAGGGGYTF
many	TRBV7-8	TRBJ1-4	TRBD1	TGTGCCAGCAGGAAGGGGCGACAGGGGAATGAAAAACTGTTTTTT	CASRKGRQGNEKLFF
-	TRBV20-1	TRBJ2-1	TRBD2	TGCAGTGCCTGGGCGGGAGGTCGGAACAATGAGCAGTTCTTC	CSAWAGGRNNEQFF
many	TRBV6-5	TRBJ2-7	TRBD2	TGTGCCAGCAGGTATAGCGGACTAGCGCCCGACGAGCAGTACTTC	CASRYSGLAPDEQYF
few	TRBV29-1	TRBJ2-7	TRBD2	TGCAGCGTTGCCCGGACTAGCGGGGGCTACGAGCAGTACTTC	CSVARTSGGYEQYF
-	TRBV6-1	TRBJ1-2	TRBD1	TGTGCCAGCATCAAACCCGGGGCAGGGGGTGGCTACACCTTC	CASIKPGAGGGYTF
many	TRBV2	TRBJ1-3	TRBD1	TGTGCCAGCACCCCCGCGACAGGGCGTGGAAACACCATATATTTT	CASTPATGRGNTIYF
-	TRBV12-3/TRBV12-4	TRBJ1-4	TRBD1	TGTGCCAGCAACGACAGGGGGCGATATGAAAAACTGTTTTTT	CASNDRGRYEKLFF
many	TRBV5-5	TRBJ1-3	-	TGTGCCAGCAACAGTCAGAAGTTCTCCTCTGGAAACACCATATATTTT	CASNSQKFSSGNTIYF
many	TRBV2	TRBJ1-5	-	TGTGCCAGCAAGCGGGACGGCAGCAATCAGCCCCAGCATTTT	CASKRDGSNQPQHF
-	TRBV10-3	TRBJ2-1	-	TGTGCCACCCGGACGAGGACTGATGGGGACAATGAGCAGTTCTTC	CATRTRTDGDNEQFF
-	TRBV6-1	TRBJ2-3	-	TGTGCCGTCGAGTATTTCGGAGCGCAGTATTTT	CAVEYFGAQYF
-	TRBV10-3	TRBJ1-3	TRBD1	TGTGCCACCAGGGGGGACAGGCGCTCTGGAAACACCACATATTTT	CATRGDRRSGNTTYF
-	TRBV6-2/TRBV6-3	TRBJ2-7	TRBD2	TGTGCCAGCAGTTACAGGGGACTAGGAGTACACGAGCAGTACTTC	CASSYRGLGVHEQYF
many	TRBV5-1	TRBJ1-3	-	TGCGCCAGCAGCTTGGACGGACAAAGGACTGGAAACACCATATATTTT	CASSLDGQRTGNTIYF
few	TRBV15	TRBJ2-7	-	TGTGCCACCAGCAGAGAGGGCGTCACCTACGAGCAGTACTTC	CATSREGVTYEQYF
-	TRBV7-8	TRBJ1-1	TRBD1	TGTGCCAGCAGCTTAGTAGGACAGGGCTTCACTGAAGCTTTCTTT	CASSLVGQGFTEAFF
-	TRBV29-1	TRBJ1-1	-	TGCAGCGTTGCAGCCCTCACTGAAGCTTTCTTT	CSVAALTEAFF
-	TRBV7-2	TRBJ2-7	TRBD2	TGTGCCAGCAGCTTATTTCCGGGGGAGGGCTACGAGCAGTACTTC	CASSLFPGEGYEQYF
-	TRBV11-1	TRBJ2-7	-	TGTGCCAGCAGCCCACCAACCAAGGGGCCAGATGACGAGCAGAACTTC	CASSPPTKGPDDEQNF
-	TRBV19	TRBJ1-6	TRBD1	TGTGCCAGTAGTCCTACCAGACAGGGTTATTCACCCCTCCACTTT	CASSPTRQGYSPLHF
many	TRBV20-1	TRBJ2-1	TRBD2	TGCAGTGCTAGAGATCAGCGGGGGATATTCTTC	CSARDQRGIFF
few	TRBV6-1	TRBJ1-4	TRBD1	TGTGCCAGCAGGGACAGGGCAACTAATGAAAAACTGTTTTTT	CASRDRATNEKLFF
-	TRBV5-6	TRBJ2-7	-	TGTGCCAGCAGCTTGCAGCAGGGCGGCTACGAGCAGTACTTC	CASSLQQGGYEQYF
-	TRBV4-1	TRBJ2-2	-	TGCGCCAGCAGCCCGGTGGAGTGGACCGGGAAGCTGTTTTTT	CASSPVEWTGKLFF
-	TRBV2	TRBJ1-3	-	TGTGCCAGCAGTGAGGGGTTAACACACCGCTCTGGAAACACCATATATTTT	CASSEGLTHRSGNTIYF
many	TRBV6-1	TRBJ1-5	TRBD1	TGTGCCAGCAGTGACAGGGGGCGAACTCAGCCCCAGCATTTT	CASSDRGRTQPQHF
many	TRBV20-1	TRBJ2-3	-	TGCAGTGCTAGCCTCGCGGGCACAGATACGCAGTATTTT	CSASLAGTDTQYF
-	TRBV6-1	TRBJ2-7	TRBD1	TGTGCCGGCAATGGGGACAGTCTCTACGAGCAGTACTTC	CAGNGDSLYEQYF
-	TRBV10-1	TRBJ1-1	-	TGCGCCAGCAGTGAGTCGAACGCTGAAGCTTTCTTT	CASSESNAEAFF
many	TRBV7-6	TRBJ2-1	-	TGTGCCAGCAGCTTAATGGCTAGCTCCTACAATGAGCAGTTCTTC	CASSLMASSYNEQFF
many	TRBV7-2	TRBJ2-2	-	TGTGCCAGCAGCTTACTACCCGGGGCGAACACCGGGGAGCTGTTTTTT	CASSLLPGANTGELFF
-	TRBV10-3	TRBJ2-1	-	TGTGCCATCAGTGGGAAAGCTGAGCAGTTCTTC	CAISGKAEQFF
few	TRBV20-1	TRBJ2-7	TRBD1	TGCAGTGCCCTCAGCCGGACAGGGTTTGGTGAGCAGTACTTC	CSALSRTGFGEQYF
-	TRBV25-1	TRBJ2-7	TRBD2	TGTGCCAGCTGGGGGTTGGGCCGCCTGGGACTAGCGGGGGCCTTCTCCTACGAGCAGTACTTC	CASWGLGRLGLAGAFSYEQYF
many	TRBV24-1	TRBJ2-5	-	TGTGCCACCAGTGATTCCCAAGAGACCCAGTACTTC	CATSDSQETQYF
once	TRBV25-1	TRBJ2-1	TRBD2	TGTGCCAGCAGTGACAGACTAGCGGGAGCCTACAATGAGCAGTTCTTC	CASSDRLAGAYNEQFF
-	TRBV2	TRBJ2-1	TRBD2	TGTGCCAGCAGTTACAGCGGGGGGGCAAATGAGCAGTTCTTC	CASSYSGGANEQFF
-	TRBV29-1	TRBJ1-1	-	TGCAGCGTTGACGGTCGGCTGAACACTGAAGCTTTCTTT	CSVDGRLNTEAFF
-	TRBV15	TRBJ2-5	-	TGTGCCACCAGTCTGGGCCAAGAGACCCAGTACTTC	CATSLGQETQYF
-	TRBV11-1	TRBJ2-3	TRBD2	TGTGCCAGCAGCTTAGTGACTAGCGGGAGGTCGAACCCTAGCACAGATACGCAGTATTTT	CASSLVTSGRSNPSTDTQYF
many	TRBV6-1	TRBJ2-7	TRBD1	TGTGCCAGCAGAGGGGACAGAGAGAGCTCCTACGAGCAGTACTTC	CASRGDRESSYEQYF
many	TRBV20-1	TRBJ1-1	TRBD1	TGCAGTGCTAGACGCAGGACAGGGCAGACTGAAGCTTTCTTT	CSARRRTGQTEAFF
-	TRBV10-3	TRBJ2-2	-	TGTGCCACGAACGGGGTAGCGGAATCGAACACCGGGGAGCTGTTTTTT	CATNGVAESNTGELFF
-	TRBV11-2	TRBJ2-7	TRBD1	TGTGCCAGCAGCTTAGTTGCCCGCCCGGGACAGGGTATCTACGAGCAGTACTTC	CASSLVARPGQGIYEQYF
-	TRBV19	TRBJ2-5	-	TGTGCCAGTAGAGGAGATCGGCAGACCCAGTACTTC	CASRGDRQTQYF
many	TRBV28	TRBJ2-5	-	TGTGCCAGCAGTTTACAGGGAGGCTGGGAGACCCAGTACTTC	CASSLQGGWETQYF
-	TRBV12-3/TRBV12-4	TRBJ1-2	-	TGTGCCAGCAGTGGGGGGTCCCCTAACTATGGCTACACCTTC	CASSGGSPNYGYTF
-	TRBV30	TRBJ1-1	-	TGTGCCTGGGTTACGAACACTGAAGCTTTCTTT	CAWVTNTEAFF
many	TRBV7-3	TRBJ2-1	TRBD2	TGTGCCAGCAGCGCCGCTAGCGGTCTCGGGGGTGAGCAGTTCTTC	CASSAASGLGGEQFF
many	TRBV19	TRBJ2-7	TRBD2	TGTGCCAGTTCAAAACACGGACTAGCGGGAGGGTACGAGCAGTACTTC	CASSKHGLAGGYEQYF
-	TRBV2	TRBJ1-2	-	TGTGCCAGCACCCTGGACAGCAGGGACTATGGCTACACCTTC	CASTLDSRDYGYTF
many	TRBV4-2	TRBJ1-4	-	TGTGCCAGCAGCCAAACCCCTGAAAAACTGTTTTTT	CASSQTPEKLFF
-	TRBV10-3	TRBJ2-7	TRBD2	TGTGCCATCAGTGTGAGTAGCGGGAGCTCCTACGAGCAGTACTTC	CAISVSSGSSYEQYF
many	TRBV7-9	TRBJ2-3	TRBD1	TGTGCCAGCAGCTTAGGACAGGGATTCTCCACAGATACGCAGTATTTT	CASSLGQGFSTDTQYF